The T cell receptor (beta chain) described here comes from a study of cytomegalovirus exposure and HLA in healthy donors. A multiplex PCR was run with 60 Vbeta primers and 13 Jbeta primers. Sequencing used immunoSEQ multiplex PCR; TCRdb keeps in-frame clones, though not all of them. Among tens of thousands of clones listed, approximately 79% were seen once. Germline CDR1 and CDR2: MDHEN and SYDVKM. Trimming took off 7 bases at V and 1 base at J, with 8 bases between the two ends. The CDR3 length is 13 residues. V is TRBV28 and J is TRBJ1-5; D not resolved. The source of this sequence is a female donor in good health and CMV-seronegative. Sequences were obtained from PBMCs. CDR3 in amino acids: CASNRESNQPQHF. The CDR3 DNA reads TGTGCCAGCAACCGAGAAAGCAATCAGCCCCAGCATTTT.